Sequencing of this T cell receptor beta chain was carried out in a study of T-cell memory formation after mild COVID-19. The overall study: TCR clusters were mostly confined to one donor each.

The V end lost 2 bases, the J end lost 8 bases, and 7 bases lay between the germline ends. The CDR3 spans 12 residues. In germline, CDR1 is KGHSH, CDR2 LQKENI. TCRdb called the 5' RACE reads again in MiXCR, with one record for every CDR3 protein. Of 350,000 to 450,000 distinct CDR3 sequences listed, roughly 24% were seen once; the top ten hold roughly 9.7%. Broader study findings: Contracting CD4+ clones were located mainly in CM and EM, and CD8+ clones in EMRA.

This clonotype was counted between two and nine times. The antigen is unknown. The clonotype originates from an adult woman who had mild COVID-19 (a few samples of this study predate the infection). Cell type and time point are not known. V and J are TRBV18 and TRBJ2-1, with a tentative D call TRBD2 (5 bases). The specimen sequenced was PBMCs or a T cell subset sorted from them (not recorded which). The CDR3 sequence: CASSPMGDEQFF. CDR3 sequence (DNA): TGTGCCAGCTCACCAATGGGAGATGAGCAGTTCTTC.